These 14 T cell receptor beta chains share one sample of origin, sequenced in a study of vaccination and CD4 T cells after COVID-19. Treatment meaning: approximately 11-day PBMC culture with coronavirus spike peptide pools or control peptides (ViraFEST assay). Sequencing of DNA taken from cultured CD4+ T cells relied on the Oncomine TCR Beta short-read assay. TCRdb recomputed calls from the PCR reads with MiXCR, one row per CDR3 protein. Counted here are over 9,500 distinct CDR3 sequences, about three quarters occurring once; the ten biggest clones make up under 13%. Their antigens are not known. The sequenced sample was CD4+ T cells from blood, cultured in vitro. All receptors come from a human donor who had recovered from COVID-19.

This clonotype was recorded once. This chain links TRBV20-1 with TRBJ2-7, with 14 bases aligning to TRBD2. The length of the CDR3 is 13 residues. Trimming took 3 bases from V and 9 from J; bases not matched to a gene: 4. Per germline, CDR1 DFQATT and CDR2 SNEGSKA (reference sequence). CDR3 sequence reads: CSARGLAGDGQYF. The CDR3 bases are TGCAGTGCTAGGGGACTAGCGGGAGATGGGCAGTACTTC.

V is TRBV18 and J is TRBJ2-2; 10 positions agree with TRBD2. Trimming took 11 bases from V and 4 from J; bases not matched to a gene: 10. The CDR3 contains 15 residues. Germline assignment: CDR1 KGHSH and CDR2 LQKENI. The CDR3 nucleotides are TGTGCCGGACAAGCGGGAGGGCCTACCACCGGGGAGCTGTTTTTT. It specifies CAGQAGGPTTGELFF.

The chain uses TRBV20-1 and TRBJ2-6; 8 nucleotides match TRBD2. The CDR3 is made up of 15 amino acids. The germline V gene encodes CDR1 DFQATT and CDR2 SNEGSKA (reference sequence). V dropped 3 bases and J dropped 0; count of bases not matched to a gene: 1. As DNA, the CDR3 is TGCAGTGCTAGCGGGGGGGCCTCTGGGGCCAACGTCCTGACTTTC. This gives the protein CSASGGASGANVLTF.

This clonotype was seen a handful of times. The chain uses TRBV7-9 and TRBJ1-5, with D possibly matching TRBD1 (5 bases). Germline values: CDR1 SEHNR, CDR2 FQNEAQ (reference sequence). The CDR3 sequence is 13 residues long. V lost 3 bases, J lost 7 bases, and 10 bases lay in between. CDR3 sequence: CASSFRGDQPQHF. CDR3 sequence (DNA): TGTGCCAGCAGCTTTCGGGGGGACCAGCCCCAGCATTTT.

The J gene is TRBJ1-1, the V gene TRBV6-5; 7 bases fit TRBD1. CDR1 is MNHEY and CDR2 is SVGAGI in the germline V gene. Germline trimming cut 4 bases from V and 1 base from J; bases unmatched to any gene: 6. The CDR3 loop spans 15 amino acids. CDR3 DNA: TGTGCCAGCAGTTTCGGGACAGTCAGGAACACTGAAGCTTTCTTT. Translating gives CASSFGTVRNTEAFF.

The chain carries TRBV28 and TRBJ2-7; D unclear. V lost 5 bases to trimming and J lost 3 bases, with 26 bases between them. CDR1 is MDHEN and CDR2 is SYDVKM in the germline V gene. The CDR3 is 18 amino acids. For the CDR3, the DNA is TGTGCCAGCAGTGCTAGGGTCGGTTTTAGGTCTGGCGTCTACGAGCAGTACTTC. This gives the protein CASSARVGFRSGVYEQYF.

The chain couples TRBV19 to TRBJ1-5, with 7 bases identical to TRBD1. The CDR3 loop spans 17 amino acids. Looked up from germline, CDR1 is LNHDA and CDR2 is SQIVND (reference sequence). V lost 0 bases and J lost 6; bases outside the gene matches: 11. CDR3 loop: CASSIEKTGHTIQPQHF. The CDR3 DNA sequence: TGTGCCAGTAGTATAGAGAAGACAGGGCATACGATTCAGCCCCAGCATTTT. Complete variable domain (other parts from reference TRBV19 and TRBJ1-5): DGGITQSPKYLFRKEGQNVTLSCEQNLNHDAMYWYRQDPGQGLRLIYYSQIVNDFQKGDIAEGYSVSREKKESFPLTVTSAQKNPTAFYLCASSIEKTGHTIQPQHFGDGTRLSIL.

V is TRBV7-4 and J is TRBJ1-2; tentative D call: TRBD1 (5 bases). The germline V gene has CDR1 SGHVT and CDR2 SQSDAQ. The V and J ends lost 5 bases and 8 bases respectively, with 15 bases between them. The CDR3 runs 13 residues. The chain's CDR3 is CASSARGALGYTF. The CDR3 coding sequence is TGTGCCAGCAGCGCCCGTGGGGCCCTGGGCTACACCTTC.

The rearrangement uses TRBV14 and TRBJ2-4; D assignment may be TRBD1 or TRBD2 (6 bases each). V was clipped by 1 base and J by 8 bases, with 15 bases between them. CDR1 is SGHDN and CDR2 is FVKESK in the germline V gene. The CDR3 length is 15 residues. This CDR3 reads CASSQGLARGDIQYF. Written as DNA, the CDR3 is TGTGCCAGCAGCCAAGGCCTAGCGAGGGGGGACATTCAGTACTTC.

The CDR3 sequence is CASSFNRVVRYTEAFF. Written as DNA, the CDR3 is TGTGCCAGCAGTTTCAACAGGGTAGTAAGGTACACTGAAGCTTTCTTT. The chain recombines TRBV28 with TRBJ1-1; D perhaps matches TRBD1 (6 bases). The germline V and J ends were trimmed by 3 bases and 3 bases, with 17 bases remaining between them. CDR1 is MDHEN and CDR2 is SYDVKM in the germline V gene. CDR3 length: 16 amino acids.

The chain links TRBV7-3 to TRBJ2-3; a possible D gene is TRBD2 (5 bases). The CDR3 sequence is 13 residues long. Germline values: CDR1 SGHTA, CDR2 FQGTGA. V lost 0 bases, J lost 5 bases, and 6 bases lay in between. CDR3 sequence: CASSLTAGDTQYF. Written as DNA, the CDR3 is TGTGCCAGCAGCTTAACTGCGGGAGATACGCAGTATTTT.

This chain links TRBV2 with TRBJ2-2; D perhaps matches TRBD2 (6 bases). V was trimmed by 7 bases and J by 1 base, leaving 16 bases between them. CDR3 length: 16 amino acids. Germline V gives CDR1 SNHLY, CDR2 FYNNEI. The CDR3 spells CASTGLGLMNTGELFF. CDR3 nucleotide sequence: TGTGCCAGCACCGGGCTCGGACTAATGAACACCGGGGAGCTGTTTTTT.

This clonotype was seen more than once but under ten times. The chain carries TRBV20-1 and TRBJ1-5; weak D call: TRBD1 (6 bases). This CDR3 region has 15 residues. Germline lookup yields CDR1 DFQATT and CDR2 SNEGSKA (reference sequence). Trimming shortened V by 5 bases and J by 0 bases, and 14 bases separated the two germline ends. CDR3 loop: CSAGGGAYSNQPQHF. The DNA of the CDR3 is TGCAGTGCTGGGGGGGGCGCTTATAGCAATCAGCCCCAGCATTTT.

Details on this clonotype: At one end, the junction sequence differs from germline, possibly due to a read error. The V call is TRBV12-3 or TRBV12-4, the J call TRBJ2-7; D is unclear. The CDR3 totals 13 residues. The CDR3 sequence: CASSIKASYEQCF. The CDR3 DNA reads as TGTGCCAGCAGCATTAAGGCGTCCTACGAGCAGTGCTTC.